One and the same sample provided the 18 T cell receptor beta chains below, sequenced in a study of blood T cell repertoires in COVID-19 (dated by TCRdb to 2018 to 2020). Library method: the immunoSEQ multiplex PCR assay. TCRdb provides this immuneACCESS table in a form limited to in-frame rearrangements. Some clones are lacking; in checked studies, under half of them reflect an unresolved V gene, and why the rest are absent is not known. The sample data list roughly 400,000 clones, and approximately 87% of these were observed just once. The ten top clones hold roughly a tenth of the sample. What was sequenced was PBMCs or T cells enriched from blood (not recorded which). These receptors came from a woman aged 50 to 60 who had recovered from COVID-19.

This chain links TRBV20-1 with TRBJ2-3; TRBD1 aligns across 8 bases. In germline, CDR1 is DFQATT, CDR2 SNEGSKA (reference sequence). V shed 7 bases, J shed 1 base, and the junction held 13 bases outside the gene matches. The CDR3 spans 16 residues. CDR3 coding DNA: TGCAGTGTTAGTTTACCACCGGGACAGGGCACAGATACGCAGTATTTT. Translation: CSVSLPPGQGTDTQYF.

This chain links TRBV2 with TRBJ1-6; D call uncertain. V dropped 2 bases and J dropped 0 bases, with 8 bases sitting between them. CDR1 and CDR2 from the germline V gene are SNHLY and FYNNEI. The CDR3 is made up of 16 amino acids. This CDR3 is CASSETPSSYNSPLHF. CDR3 in DNA: TGTGCCAGCAGTGAAACGCCGAGCTCCTATAATTCACCCCTCCACTTT.

V gene TRBV6-2 or TRBV6-3 combines with J gene TRBJ2-7, with TRBD2 matching over 10 bases. Losses at the gene ends were 4 bases for V and 2 bases for J; bases not matched to a gene: 2. The CDR3 sequence is 14 residues long. Germline V CDR1 and CDR2: MNHEY, SVGEGT. The CDR3 nucleotides are TGTGCCAGCAGTTGGACTAGCGGACCCTACGAGCAGTACTTC. This codes for CASSWTSGPYEQYF.

The V gene is TRBV25-1, the J gene TRBJ2-7, with a possible D match to TRBD2 (5 bases). Deletions cut 4 bases from V and 4 bases from J, with 11 bases between. Germline CDR1 is MGHDK and CDR2 is SYGVNS. This CDR3 spans 13 amino acids. The CDR3 region has the DNA TGTGCCAGCAGTGGAGGACTTTTGTACGAGCAGTACTTC. Amino acids: CASSGGLLYEQYF.

This chain joins TRBV12-3 or TRBV12-4 and TRBJ1-5; possibly TRBD1 for D (5 bases). The V end lost 6 bases, the J end lost 7 bases, and 13 bases lay between the germline ends. The CDR3 has 13 residues. CDR3 sequence: CASRGLEEQPQHF. The CDR3 DNA is TGTGCCAGCAGGGGGCTTGAGGAACAGCCCCAGCATTTT.

The chain joins TRBV7-9 to TRBJ2-2; TRBD2 matches 12 bases. Germline V gene sequence: CDR1 SEHNR, CDR2 FQNEAQ (reference sequence). Trimming at V came to 4 bases and at J to 5 bases, leaving 11 bases not matched to a gene. The CDR3 runs 18 residues. The CDR3 region has the DNA TGTGCCAGCAGCTCTCGAACTAGCGGGGGGCGAGGAACCGGGGAGCTGTTTTTT. This sequence encodes CASSSRTSGGRGTGELFF. Supplemented by reference TRBV7-9 and TRBJ2-2, the full variable domain reads DTGVSQNPRHKITKRGQNVTFRCDPISEHNRLYWYRQTLGQGPEFLTYFQNEAQLEKSRLLSDRFSAERPKGSFSTLEIQRTEQGDSAMYLCASSSRTSGGRGTGELFFGEGSRLTVL.

This rearrangement joins TRBV30 to TRBJ1-2; a possible D gene is TRBD1 (5 bases). The CDR3 contains 11 residues. From germline, CDR1 is GTSNPN and CDR2 SVGIG (reference sequence). The V and J ends lost 3 bases and 7 bases respectively, with 9 bases between them. In DNA form, the CDR3 reads TGTGCCTGGAGCTCAGGGCGTGGCTACACCTTC. Amino acid sequence: CAWSSGRGYTF.

Only one count was recorded for this clone. The chain combines TRBV4-2 with TRBJ2-3, with 7 positions matching TRBD2. This CDR3 has 18 residues. V dropped 1 base and J dropped 0; count of bases not matched to a gene: 10. Germline CDR1 and CDR2: LGHNA and YNFKEQ. CDR3 DNA sequence: TGTGCCAGCAGCCAAGTCACTTCTAGCGGTACTAGCACAGATACGCAGTATTTT. This encodes CASSQVTSSGTSTDTQYF.

This clone was detected only once. The rearrangement joins TRBV19 to TRBJ1-1, with a tentative D call TRBD1 (5 bases). The length of the CDR3 is 11 residues. Trimming cost V 7 bases and J 6 bases, with 9 bases left between them. Germline CDR1 LNHDA, CDR2 SQIVND (reference sequence). CDR3 bases: TGTGCCAGTAATGCGGGGCCTGAAGCTTTCTTT. Translated, it gives CASNAGPEAFF.

This clone is classed as medium-sized. This chain joins TRBV6-2 or TRBV6-3 and TRBJ2-2; D remains ambiguous. V lost 2 bases and J lost 1, with 5 bases in between. The CDR3 is 14 residues long. Germline V gene sequence: CDR1 MNHEY, CDR2 SVGEGT. The CDR3 region has the DNA TGTGCCAGCAGTTACAGCGAGAACACCGGGGAGCTGTTTTTT. Translated: CASSYSENTGELFF.

The V call is TRBV5-6, the J call TRBJ2-3; 7 bases map to TRBD2. CDR1 and CDR2 from the germline V gene are SGHDT and YYEEEE. The V segment lost 5 bases and the J segment 4 bases; nucleotides outside the gene matches: 7. CDR3 size: 14 residues. The CDR3 DNA reads as TGTGCCAGCAGTACCTCAGGGAGGGCAGATACGCAGTATTTT. The encoded protein is CASSTSGRADTQYF.

The rearrangement uses TRBV11-2 and TRBJ1-3, with no clear D. V shed 5 bases and J shed 0 bases, with 11 bases lying between them. The V gene's germline CDR1 is SGHAT and CDR2 FQNNGV. The length of the CDR3 is 15 residues. For the CDR3, the DNA is TGTGCCAGCAGCCCGACCGGGAACTCTGGAAACACCATATATTTT. Residues: CASSPTGNSGNTIYF.

V gene TRBV12-3 or TRBV12-4 combines with J gene TRBJ1-2; unclear D gene. Deletions cut 7 bases from V and 4 bases from J, with 7 bases between. The CDR3 sequence is 11 residues long. The CDR3 sequence: CASTQVYGYTF. Here the CDR3 DNA reads TGTGCCAGCACCCAGGTCTATGGCTACACCTTC.

V gene TRBV7-9 combines with J gene TRBJ2-7; maybe TRBD1 (5 bases). The CDR3 totals 14 residues. V was trimmed by 2 bases and J by 2 bases, leaving 10 bases between them. Germline-derived CDR1 and CDR2 are SEHNR and FQNEAQ (reference sequence). CDR3 sequence: CASSLQGGAYEQYF. The CDR3 DNA reads TGTGCCAGCAGCTTACAGGGTGGGGCCTACGAGCAGTACTTC.

This chain links TRBV30 with TRBJ1-1; a weak D match, TRBD1 (5 bases). The CDR3 extends over 15 amino acids. Trimming left V 2 bases short and J 1 base short, with 14 bases between. Per the germline V gene, CDR1 is GTSNPN and CDR2 is SVGIG (reference sequence). The CDR3 DNA reads as TGTGCCTGGAGTACCGGGCGGGGCCAGAACACTGAAGCTTTCTTT. Residues: CAWSTGRGQNTEAFF. The whole variable domain, remainder taken from reference TRBV30 and TRBJ1-1, is SQTIHQWPATLVQPVGSPLSLECTVEGTSNPNLYWYRQAAGRGLQLLFYSVGIGQISSEVPQNLSASRPQDRQFILSSKKLLLSDSGFYLCAWSTGRGQNTEAFFGQGTRLTVV.

The V and J genes are TRBV18 and TRBJ1-2, with a weak D call TRBD1 (5 bases). Looked up from germline, CDR1 is KGHSH and CDR2 is LQKENI. With 6 bases removed from V and 3 bases from J, the gap between germline ends came to 14 bases. The CDR3 consists of 14 residues. The CDR3 region is CASSSLVTDYGYTF. CDR3 nucleotide sequence: TGTGCCAGCTCCTCCCTCGTGACAGACTATGGCTACACCTTC.

The rearrangement uses TRBV4-2 and TRBJ1-2; 7 nucleotides line up with TRBD1. The V segment lost 1 base and the J segment 5 bases; nucleotides outside the gene matches: 7. CDR1 is LGHNA and CDR2 is YNFKEQ in the germline V gene. The CDR3 is 15 residues long. CDR3 region: CASSQGAGTEYGYTF. DNA of the CDR3: TGTGCCAGCAGCCAAGGGGCCGGGACAGAATATGGCTACACCTTC.

The chain links TRBV20-1 to TRBJ2-7; D is possibly TRBD1 (6 bases). This CDR3 region has 12 residues. From germline, CDR1 is DFQATT and CDR2 SNEGSKA (reference sequence). Between the trimmed V and J ends, which lost 6 bases and 3 bases, there was a span of 12 bases. The CDR3 DNA reads as TGCAGTGCCAGTCCCAGGGGCTACGAGCAGTACTTC. It yields the protein CSASPRGYEQYF.